This T cell receptor (beta chain) was found in a study of CD8 T cells in Susac syndrome (dated by TCRdb to about 2019). Context from the whole study: Among the sequenced Susac syndrome patients, about 6 had clinically active disease and fewer than 10 were in clinical remission. Whether CD8+ T cell activation and differentiation in Susac syndrome was antigen driven was tested using repertoire sequencing. The clonality of the CD8+ T cell repertoire was compared across over 9 healthy donors, some 14 Susac syndrome patients and roughly 16 multiple sclerosis patients. At the time of blood withdrawal, Susac syndrome patients were either therapy-naive, taking corticosteroids (with some also receiving IVIg), or on IVIg alone. On the study overall, not on this receptor specifically: CD8+ repertoires in Susac syndrome showed clonal expansion, which was highest in CD8+ TEMRA cells and was greater in clinically active patients than in remitting patients. In the total CD8+ and CD8+ TEMRA repertoires, over 15 and five Susac-specific public clones, respectively, were identified. The TCR sequencing and HLA analysis was acknowledged to have included a relatively small number of individuals.

The CDR3 spans 12 residues, from the cysteine through the phenylalanine. Here the CDR3 DNA is all that survives: 36 bases in frame from base 1. The germline V gene yields MNHEY for CDR1 and SVGAGI for CDR2. Trimming costs V 8 bases and J 5 bases, and their ends lie 12 bases apart. On this clonotype: The antigen it binds to is not known. No per-base quality is available; no much larger clone lies one base away.

High-throughput TCR beta sequencing profiled peripheral blood CD8+ and CD4+ T cells from healthy donors, Susac syndrome patients and multiple sclerosis patients. Susac syndrome patients met recently defined diagnostic criteria for definite or probable disease. Bulk CD8+ and CD4+ T cells were purified by magnetic negative isolation, while CD8+ TEMRA cells were enriched using FACS. Blood was collected in EDTA tubes and processed within 24 hours, with PBMCs isolated through density gradient centrifugation. PBMCs intended for TCR sequencing were cryopreserved in liquid nitrogen and thawed later in a water bath at 37 degrees C. The sorted or isolated CD4+, CD8+ and CD8+ TEMRA cells had a purity of 90% or higher. RNA was extracted with the RNeasy kit and 0.5 to 1 ug was reverse transcribed using random hexamers. The immunoSEQ multiplex PCR assay, which covers 54 Vbeta and 13 Jbeta segments, was used to amplify TCR beta CDR3 regions. PCR amplification bias was corrected using a synthetic template baseline for primer optimization and computational correction. On the authors' methods: Reads were assigned to V, D and J genes according to IMGT and analyzed in immunoSEQ Analyzer, with only productive sequences retained. To calculate clonality, Shannon entropy was normalized by log2 of the number of productive unique sequences and then subtracted from one. Public and private clones were assessed among the 100 most prevalent clones of each patient and control. Clones were defined as Susac-specific when absent from the healthy and MS cohorts, from over a thousand published viral clones and from other ImmuneACCESS disease sequences. TCRdb passed the public sequencing reads through fastp at Q25 and MiXCR, retaining productive beta sequences. Merged by CDR3 protein, the rows form single entries marked with the most common genes and DNA. It is TCRdb's table, rather than the study itself, that gives the V and J calls and clone size. In this sample the table shows some 200,000 distinct CDR3 sequences, roughly 94% of which occur a single time. In total, the top ten clones hold around 0.15% of the sample.

This receptor was taken from a human donor with Susac syndrome. The rearrangement joined TRBV6-5 to TRBJ2-5; no D gene can be assigned with confidence. The specimen was CD8+ T cells from PBMCs. This receptor has the CDR3 CASGPSYETQYF. The nucleotides read TGTGCCAGCGGACCAAGCTACGAGACCCAGTACTTC.